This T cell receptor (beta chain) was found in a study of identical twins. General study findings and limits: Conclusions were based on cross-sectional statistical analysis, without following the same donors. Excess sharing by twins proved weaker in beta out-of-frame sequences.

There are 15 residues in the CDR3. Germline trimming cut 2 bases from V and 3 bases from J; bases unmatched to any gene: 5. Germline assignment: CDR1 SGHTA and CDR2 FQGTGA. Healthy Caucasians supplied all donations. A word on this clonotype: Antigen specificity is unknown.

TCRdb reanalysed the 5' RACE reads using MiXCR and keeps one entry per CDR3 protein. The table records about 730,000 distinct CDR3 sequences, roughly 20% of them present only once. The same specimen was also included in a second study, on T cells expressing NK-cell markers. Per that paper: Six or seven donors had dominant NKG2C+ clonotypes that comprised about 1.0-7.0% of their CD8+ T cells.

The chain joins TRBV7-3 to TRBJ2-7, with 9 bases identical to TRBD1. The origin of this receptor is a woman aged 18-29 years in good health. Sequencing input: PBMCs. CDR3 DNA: TGTGCCAGCAGCTTAGGACAGGGGCCATACTACGAGCAGTACTTC. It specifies CASSLGQGPYYEQYF.